These 26 T cell receptor beta chains were sequenced from one sample in a study of blood T cell repertoires in COVID-19. Libraries were prepared by immunoSEQ multiplex PCR; TCRdb keeps only in-frame clonotypes and omits some of them. The data contain around 260,000 clones, less than 90% of them singletons. The material sequenced was peripheral blood. The source of these receptors is a human donor in a cohort sampled during active COVID-19.

In this sample, this clone turned up once. This sequence joins TRBV28 and TRBJ2-7, with 8 nucleotides matching TRBD1. The V segment lost 6 bases and the J segment 5 bases; nucleotides outside the gene matches: 27. The germline CDR1 and CDR2 sequences are MDHEN and SYDVKM. The CDR3 length is 20 residues. Written as DNA, the CDR3 is TGTGCCAGCAGCCCTACTTTTTTGGGGACAGGAGCTTACTGGCTGGACGAGCAGTACTTC. Amino acids: CASSPTFLGTGAYWLDEQYF. The full variable domain, its missing parts supplied by reference TRBV28 and TRBJ2-7, is DVKVTQSSRYLVKRTGEKVFLECVQDMDHENMFWYRQDPGLGLRLIYFSYDVKMKEKGDIPEGYSVSREKKERFSLILESASTNQTSMYLCASSPTFLGTGAYWLDEQYFGPGTRLTVT.

This clone was seen a few times. The chain is built from TRBV14 and TRBJ1-6; 10 positions match TRBD1. Germline V gives CDR1 SGHDN, CDR2 FVKESK. The CDR3 runs to 14 residues. The V and J ends lost 5 bases and 7 bases, in that order; junction bases with no gene match: 2. The CDR3 bases are TGTGCCAGCAGCTGGGACAGGGGCAATTCACCCCTCCACTTT. Its protein is CASSWDRGNSPLHF.

The chain recombines TRBV20-1 with TRBJ2-1; maybe TRBD1 (6 bases). The V gene lost 7 bases and the J gene lost 6 bases, with 10 bases spanning the gap. CDR1 is DFQATT and CDR2 is SNEGSKA in the germline V gene (reference sequence). The CDR3 loop spans 11 amino acids. The CDR3 spells CSGGQINEQFF. In DNA form, the CDR3 reads TGCAGTGGGGGACAAATCAATGAGCAGTTCTTC.

This clone was picked up one time. The chain has TRBV28 and TRBJ1-4; D ambiguous. With 5 bases removed from V and 6 bases from J, the gap between germline ends came to 13 bases. There are 14 residues in the CDR3. Germline V gives CDR1 MDHEN, CDR2 SYDVKM. CDR3 bases: TGTGCCAGCAGTCCGGGAAGTAGGGATGAAAAACTGTTTTTT. Amino acid sequence: CASSPGSRDEKLFF. Full variable domain (outside the CDR3, taken from reference TRBV28 and TRBJ1-4): DVKVTQSSRYLVKRTGEKVFLECVQDMDHENMFWYRQDPGLGLRLIYFSYDVKMKEKGDIPEGYSVSREKKERFSLILESASTNQTSMYLCASSPGSRDEKLFFGSGTQLSVL.

The rearrangement joins TRBV27 to TRBJ1-3, with D possibly TRBD1 on 5 matching bases. Trimming stripped 6 bases from V and 2 bases from J, with 14 bases between. This CDR3 is built from 15 residues. Germline CDR1 and CDR2: MNHEY and SMNVEV (reference sequence). The chain's CDR3 is CASRSNRRTGNTIYF. CDR3 sequence (DNA): TGTGCCAGCAGATCGAACAGGAGAACTGGAAACACCATATATTTT.

This rearrangement joins TRBV5-8 to TRBJ1-5, with a possible D match to TRBD1 (5 bases). V lost 2 bases, J lost 3 bases, and 12 bases lay in between. CDR3 length equals 15 residues. The germline CDR1 and CDR2 sequences are SGHTS and YDEGEE. CDR3 protein: CASSFRGMVNQPQHF. In DNA, the CDR3 is TGTGCCAGCAGCTTTAGGGGCATGGTCAATCAGCCCCAGCATTTT.

This clone was seen a handful of times. V is TRBV11-3 and J is TRBJ1-1; 7 positions match TRBD1. Trimming at V came to 2 bases and at J to 11 bases, leaving 14 bases not matched to a gene. CDR1 and CDR2 (germline): SGHNT, YENEEA. The CDR3 has 15 amino acids. CDR3: CASSLSFAQGGMAFF. The DNA of the CDR3 is TGTGCCAGCAGCTTAAGTTTTGCCCAGGGGGGAATGGCTTTCTTT.

The DNA for the CDR3 is TGTGCCAGCAGCCTGGGACTAGCGCAGGCCCAGTACTTC. Its translation: CASSLGLAQAQYF. The J gene is TRBJ2-5, the V gene TRBV11-1, with 10 bases lining up with TRBD2. The CDR3 sequence is 13 residues long. The V gene end was trimmed by 5 bases and the J gene end by 9 bases; junction bases not matched to a gene: 6. Looked up from germline, CDR1 is SGHAT and CDR2 is FQDESV (reference sequence).

The chain links TRBV5-1 to TRBJ2-3; D gene ambiguous. This CDR3 is 15 amino acids long. Germline V gene lookup returns CDR1 SGHRS and CDR2 YFSETQ. V was cut by 0 bases and J by 2 bases, with 10 bases left in between. The chain's CDR3 is CASSLAEHSTDTQYF. CDR3 DNA sequence: TGCGCCAGCAGCTTGGCGGAGCATTCCACAGATACGCAGTATTTT.

The chain uses TRBV4-2 and TRBJ2-7; D unclear. The germline V gene encodes CDR1 LGHNA and CDR2 YNFKEQ. The length of the CDR3 is 14 residues. The V end lost 0 bases, the J end lost 6 bases, and 12 bases lay between the germline ends. The DNA for the CDR3 is TGTGCCAGCAGCCAAGAAGAGGTATCGGGCGAGCAGTACTTC. Translated, it gives CASSQEEVSGEQYF.

CDR3 protein: CASSLAGADGELFF. CDR3 in DNA: TGCGCCAGCAGCTTGGCTGGGGCCGACGGGGAGCTGTTTTTT. The gene calls are TRBV5-1 and TRBJ2-2; tentatively, D is TRBD1 (5 bases). CDR3 size: 14 residues. Germline V gene lookup returns CDR1 SGHRS and CDR2 YFSETQ. V lost 0 bases and J lost 7, with 10 bases in between.

The genes are TRBV19 and TRBJ1-1, with D uncertain. Germline lookup yields CDR1 LNHDA and CDR2 SQIVND (reference sequence). V lost 3 bases and J lost 3, with 8 bases in between. The CDR3 length is 13 residues. Written as DNA, the CDR3 is TGTGCCAGTAGTATTCCAACAGACACTGAAGCTTTCTTT. Translation: CASSIPTDTEAFF.

This chain joins TRBV5-1 and TRBJ2-5; 8 positions match TRBD2. The length of the CDR3 is 15 residues. After removal of 2 bases from V and 5 bases from J, the junction contained 8 bases not matched to a gene. CDR1 and CDR2 from the germline V gene are SGHRS and YFSETQ. The CDR3 DNA is TGCGCCAGCAGCTTTAGCGGGGTTCCGGAGGAGACCCAGTACTTC. Amino acids: CASSFSGVPEETQYF.

J is TRBJ2-7 and V is TRBV5-1; TRBD2 is a possible D gene (5 bases). CDR1 and CDR2 from the germline V gene are SGHRS and YFSETQ. The V end was cut by 1 base, the J end by 2 bases, with 10 bases between. This CDR3 is built from 14 residues. The CDR3 protein is CASSLSRVAYEQYF. DNA for the CDR3: TGCGCCAGCAGCTTGTCGAGGGTTGCCTACGAGCAGTACTTC. Full variable domain (missing parts from reference TRBV5-1 and TRBJ2-7): KAGVTQTPRYLIKTRGQQVTLSCSPISGHRSVSWYQQTPGQGLQFLFEYFSETQRNKGNFPGRFSGRQFSNSRSEMNVSTLELGDSALYLCASSLSRVAYEQYFGPGTRLTVT.

The chain employs TRBV19 and TRBJ2-1, with 7 bases that match TRBD2. The CDR3 runs to 13 residues. The germline gives CDR1 LNHDA, CDR2 SQIVND (reference sequence). Unmatched junction bases numbered 10, after V lost 5 bases and J lost 12 bases. The CDR3 loop reads CASSLSREVWQFF. CDR3 bases: TGTGCCAGTAGTCTCAGCCGGGAGGTTTGGCAGTTCTTC.

The J gene is TRBJ1-2, the V gene TRBV7-8, with D possibly matching TRBD1 (6 bases). Germline lookup yields CDR1 SGHVS and CDR2 FQNEAQ. With 1 base removed from V and 5 bases from J, the gap between germline ends came to 11 bases. CDR3 length: 14 residues. CDR3 region: CASSLGGPTYGYTF. The DNA for the CDR3 is TGTGCCAGCAGCTTAGGGGGGCCCACTTATGGCTACACCTTC.

The CDR3 is CASRQGYYNSPLHF. The CDR3 DNA sequence: TGTGCCAGCAGACAGGGGTACTATAATTCACCCCTCCACTTT. The chain recombines TRBV6-5 with TRBJ1-6; 7 bases line up with TRBD1. The CDR3 totals 14 residues. Germline values: CDR1 MNHEY, CDR2 SVGAGI. J was trimmed by 3 bases and V by 6 bases; bases with no gene match: 2.

The chain carries TRBV9 and TRBJ2-2; 7 nucleotides line up with TRBD1. CDR1 SGDLS and CDR2 YYNGEE come from the germline V gene. CDR3 length: 15 amino acids. V lost 0 bases, J lost 5 bases, and 4 bases stayed unmatched. In DNA, the CDR3 is TGTGCCAGCAGCGTAGGGACAGGCTTTACCGGGGAGCTGTTTTTT. Protein sequence: CASSVGTGFTGELFF.

The V and J genes are TRBV7-9 and TRBJ1-2; D remains ambiguous. The V gene lost 5 bases and the J gene lost 4 bases, with 14 bases spanning the gap. The CDR3 is 14 residues long. CDR1 and CDR2 (germline): SEHNR, FQNEAQ (reference sequence). The CDR3 region is CASSPQGGGYGYTF. The DNA of the CDR3 is TGTGCCAGCAGCCCCCAAGGCGGCGGCTATGGCTACACCTTC.

The V and J genes are TRBV5-1 and TRBJ1-1; 10 bases are shared with TRBD1. Germline V gene lookup returns CDR1 SGHRS and CDR2 YFSETQ. The CDR3 totals 17 residues. Unmatched junction bases numbered 10, after V lost 4 bases and J lost 1 base. The CDR3 protein is CASSQPKTGGQNTEAFF. The CDR3 nucleotides are TGCGCCAGCAGCCAACCCAAGACAGGGGGCCAGAACACTGAAGCTTTCTTT.

This clone occurred many times. The chain links TRBV3-1 (or the pseudogene TRBV3-2) to TRBJ2-7; 7 nucleotides agree with TRBD1. Trimming at V came to 4 bases and at J to 1 base, leaving 7 bases not matched to a gene. This CDR3 has 15 residues. The germline V gene encodes CDR1 LGHDT and CDR2 YNNKEL (reference sequence). The CDR3 spells CASSLTPGQSYEQYF. The CDR3 DNA is TGTGCCAGCAGCCTGACCCCGGGACAGTCCTACGAGCAGTACTTC.

This sequence joins TRBV18 and TRBJ1-2, with D uncertain. Germline loops: CDR1 KGHSH, CDR2 LQKENI. This CDR3 region has 16 residues. Trimming cost V 3 bases and J 0 bases, with 14 bases left between them. The CDR3 is CASSPGMGSANYGYTF. The CDR3 DNA sequence: TGTGCCAGCTCACCCGGAATGGGCTCTGCTAACTATGGCTACACCTTC.

The V call is TRBV28, the J call TRBJ2-1; no clear D gene. Deletions cut 7 bases from V and 4 bases from J, with 11 bases between. The CDR3 sequence is 13 residues long. The germline V gene encodes CDR1 MDHEN and CDR2 SYDVKM. CDR3 sequence reads: CASTSPLYNEQFF. CDR3 sequence (DNA): TGTGCCAGCACTTCCCCCCTTTACAATGAGCAGTTCTTC. Variable domain in full (rest from reference TRBV28 and TRBJ2-1): DVKVTQSSRYLVKRTGEKVFLECVQDMDHENMFWYRQDPGLGLRLIYFSYDVKMKEKGDIPEGYSVSREKKERFSLILESASTNQTSMYLCASTSPLYNEQFFGPGTRLTVL.

The rearrangement joins TRBV15 to TRBJ1-1; D is possibly TRBD1 (5 bases). The CDR3 contains 15 residues. V lost 1 base, J lost 5 bases, and 14 bases lay in between. Germline CDR1 reads LNHNV; CDR2 reads YYDKDF (reference sequence). In nucleotides, the CDR3 is TGTGCCACCAGCAGAGGCGGGGTGGGGGATACTGAAGCTTTCTTT. Its protein product is CATSRGGVGDTEAFF.

This chain uses TRBV11-2 with TRBJ1-1; D is perhaps TRBD1 (5 bases). The CDR3 covers 13 residues. Germline CDR1 SGHAT, CDR2 FQNNGV. Deletions cut 1 base from V and 3 bases from J, with 6 bases between. The CDR3 bases are TGTGCCAGCAGCTTAGTAGGGGACACTGAAGCTTTCTTT. Translation: CASSLVGDTEAFF.

This clone was detected once. The J gene is TRBJ2-6, the V gene TRBV19; D remains ambiguous. CDR1 LNHDA and CDR2 SQIVND come from the germline V gene (reference sequence). The CDR3 runs to 16 residues. V was shortened by 0 bases and J by 0 bases, with 6 bases between the two germline ends. This CDR3 is CASSIEYRSGANVLTF. The CDR3 bases are TGTGCCAGTAGTATAGAGTATCGCTCTGGGGCCAACGTCCTGACTTTC. The complete variable domain, with remaining parts taken from reference TRBV19 and TRBJ2-6, reads DGGITQSPKYLFRKEGQNVTLSCEQNLNHDAMYWYRQDPGQGLRLIYYSQIVNDFQKGDIAEGYSVSREKKESFPLTVTSAQKNPTAFYLCASSIEYRSGANVLTFGAGSRLTVL.